This TCR beta chain was recovered during a study of blood T cell repertoires in COVID-19 (dated by TCRdb to the early 2020s). For the study in its entirety: The collaborator samples originated in the United States, Italy and Spain and spanned the acute and convalescent phases of COVID-19. Deeply sampled blood TCRbeta repertoires from subjects exposed to, actively infected with, or recovered from COVID-19 were included in the dataset. The repertoires were released in a freely available public database intended as a resource for research on the immune response to SARS-CoV-2. Nearly every sample came with metadata listing a de-identified subject ID, COVID-19 status, age in years and sex. The samples were drawn from two sources: the first 160 participants of the ongoing ImmuneRACE study, and some 1,300 subjects contributed by 6 global collaborators. Where HLA class I and class II types were available, the types were taken from metadata supplied by the sample provider, not from assay-based typing. The material from the prospective study consisted of cDNA or gDNA derived from T cells, B-cell-depleted T cells, or PBMCs.

Concerning this clone itself: Its target antigen remains unknown. Base quality data are lacking; no much larger clone is found one base away.

General conclusions and limits of the study: How much clinical and demographic metadata was included differed by source and by participant, and the metadata was provided uncurated.

TCRbeta CDR3 regions were amplified from genomic DNA using the immunoSEQ Assay, a bias-controlled multiplex PCR. As for the authors' bioinformatics: Nucleated cell counts per sample were estimated from amplification of reference gene primers within the assay. Sequence reads were collapsed and filtered to measure the absolute abundance of every unique TCRbeta CDR3 rearrangement. For each sample, productive Simpson clonality was calculated as the square root of Simpson's diversity index across productive rearrangements. The table comes from immuneACCESS by way of TCRdb, which keeps in-frame sequences with V and J called. Part of the clones is missing from these tables; in studies checked, under half for an unresolved V gene and the rest for unknown reasons. V, J and clone size are taken as reported in that table, and D and trimming were inferred from the DNA itself. Within this sample are fewer than 350,000 clones, with 89% of them counted one time only. The top ten clonotypes cover about 1.8% of the sample.

At the junction V is shortened by 0 bases and J by 8 bases, with 14 bases in between. Measured from the cysteine to the phenylalanine, the CDR3 is 14 residues long. This entry keeps only the CDR3 DNA: 42 bases, framed from base 1. CDR1 and CDR2, per the germline V gene (reference sequence), are GTSNPN and SVGIG. In the prospective study, participants were roughly 18 to 100 years old, resided in fewer than 25 geographic areas of the United States, and were enrolled through a virtual design. In the prospective study, cohorts were assigned on the basis of participant-reported clinical history obtained from a screening survey and a study questionnaire. Recovered participants in ImmuneRACE Cohort 3 were defined by two consecutive negative NP/OP PCR tests, clearance by a healthcare professional, or resolution of symptoms. In the prospective study, whole blood, serum and a nasopharyngeal or oropharyngeal swab were collected from each participant by mobile phlebotomists. Prospective study participants could optionally give additional blood draws and questionnaires over a roughly two-month period. Blood samples from the prospective study were shipped frozen or at room temperature prior to DNA extraction.

Material for sequencing was PBMCs or T cells enriched from blood (not recorded which). This clonotype was obtained from a woman aged 40 to 50 who had recovered from COVID-19. The V gene is TRBV30 and the J gene is TRBJ2-4; a tentative D call is TRBD1 (6 bases match). The DNA reads as follows: TGTGCCTGGAGTGTACAGGGCAGTTCCGACATTCAGTACTTC. The encoded protein is CAWSVQGSSDIQYF.